This TCR beta chain was profiled in a study of shared clonotypes between healthy human individuals. The J segment lost 4 bases and the V segment lost 4 bases, leaving 6 bases of the junction unmatched. Germline V lookup: CDR1 SQVTM, CDR2 ANQGSEA. The CDR3 length is 15 residues. CD8 cells classed as naive were CD45RO-negative and positively selected for CCR7, excluding terminally differentiated effector memory CD45RA+ cells. Some clones are missing from TCRdb's copy, which holds only in-frame ones; the method was immunoSEQ multiplex PCR. The sample has 800,000 to 950,000 clones, 96% seen once. This receptor was identified in a man aged 25 to 40 in good health. The sequenced sample consisted of naive CD8+ T cells sorted from blood. The genes are TRBV29-1 and TRBJ2-1; 11 nucleotides agree with TRBD2. The CDR3, as DNA: TGCAGCGTTGTAGCGGGAGGGCCGTTATACAATGAGCAGTTCTTC. Its protein is CSVVAGGPLYNEQFF.